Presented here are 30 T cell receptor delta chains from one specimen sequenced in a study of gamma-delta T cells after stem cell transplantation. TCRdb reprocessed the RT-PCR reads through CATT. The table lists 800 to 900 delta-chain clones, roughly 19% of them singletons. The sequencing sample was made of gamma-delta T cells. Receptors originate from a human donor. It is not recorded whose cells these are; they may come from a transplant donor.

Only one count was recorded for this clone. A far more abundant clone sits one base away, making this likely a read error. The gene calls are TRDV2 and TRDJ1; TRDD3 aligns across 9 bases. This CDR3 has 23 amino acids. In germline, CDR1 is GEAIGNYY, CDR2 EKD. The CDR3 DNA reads TGTGCCTGTGACACCGTAGCTTCGGGCCATACTGGGGGACAAACCCAGTACACCGATAAACCCATCTTT. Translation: CACDTVASGHTGGQTQYTDKPIF.

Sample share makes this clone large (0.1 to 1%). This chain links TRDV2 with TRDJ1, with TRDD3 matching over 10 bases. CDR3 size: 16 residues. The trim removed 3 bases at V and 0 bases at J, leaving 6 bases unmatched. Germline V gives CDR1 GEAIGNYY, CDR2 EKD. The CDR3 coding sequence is TGTGCCTGTGACTTACTGGGGGATTCTTACACCGATAAACTCATCTTT. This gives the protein CACDLLGDSYTDKLIF.

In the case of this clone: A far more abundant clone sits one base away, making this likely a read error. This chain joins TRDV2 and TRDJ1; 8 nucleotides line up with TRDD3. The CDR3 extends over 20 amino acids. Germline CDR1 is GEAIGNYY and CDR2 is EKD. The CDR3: CACDTVAGWGTPGRTDKFIF. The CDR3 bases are TGTGCCTGTGACACCGTCGCGGGCTGGGGGACCCCGGGGCGCACCGATAAATTCATCTTT.

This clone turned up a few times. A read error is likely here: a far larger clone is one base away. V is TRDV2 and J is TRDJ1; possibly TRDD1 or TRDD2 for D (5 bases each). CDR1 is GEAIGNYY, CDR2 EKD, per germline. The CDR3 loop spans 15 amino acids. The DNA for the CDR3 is TGTGCCTGTGACGCCCTACTAAAATACACCGATAAACCCATCTTT. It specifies CACDALLKYTDKPIF.

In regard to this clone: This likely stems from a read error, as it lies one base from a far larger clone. DNA for the CDR3: TGTGCCTGTGACAGGCTGGGGAACCAGTACACCGATAAACCCATCTTT. It encodes CACDRLGNQYTDKPIF. The gene calls are TRDV2 and TRDJ1; the D gene is possibly TRDD3 (6 bases). The CDR3 has 16 amino acids. Germline-derived CDR1 and CDR2 are GEAIGNYY and EKD.

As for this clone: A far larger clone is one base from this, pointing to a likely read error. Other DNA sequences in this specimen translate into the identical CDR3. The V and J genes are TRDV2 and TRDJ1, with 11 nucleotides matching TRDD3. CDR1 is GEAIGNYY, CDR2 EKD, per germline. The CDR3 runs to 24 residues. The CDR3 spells CACDPLAFQGPDLLGDKGIDKLIF. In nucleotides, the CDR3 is TGCGCCTGTGACCCGCTGGCCTTCCAAGGACCAGATTTACTGGGGGATAAGGGTATCGATAAACTCATCTTT.

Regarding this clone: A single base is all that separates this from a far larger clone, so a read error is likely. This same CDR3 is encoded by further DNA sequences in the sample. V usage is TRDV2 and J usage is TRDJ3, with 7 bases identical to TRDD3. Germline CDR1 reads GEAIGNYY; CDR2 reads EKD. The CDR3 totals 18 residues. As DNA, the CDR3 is TGTGCCTGTGACACCGCTGGGGGCAGCTCCTGGGACACCCGGCAGATGTTTTTC. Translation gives CACDTAGGSSWDTRQMFF.

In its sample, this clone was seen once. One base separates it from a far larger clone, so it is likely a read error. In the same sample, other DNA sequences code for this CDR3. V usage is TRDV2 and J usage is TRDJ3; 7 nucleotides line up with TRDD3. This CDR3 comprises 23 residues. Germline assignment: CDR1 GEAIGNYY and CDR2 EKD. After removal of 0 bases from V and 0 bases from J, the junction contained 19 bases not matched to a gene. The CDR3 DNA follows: TGTGCCTGTGACACCGCCGCCCGCCCTGGGGGGTACGGGGACTCCTGGGACACCCGACAGATGTTTTTC. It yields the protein CACDTAARPGGYGDSWDTRQMFF.

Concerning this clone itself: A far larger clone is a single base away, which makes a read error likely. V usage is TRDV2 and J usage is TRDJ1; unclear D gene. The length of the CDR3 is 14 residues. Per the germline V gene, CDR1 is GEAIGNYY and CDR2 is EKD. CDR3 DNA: TGTGCCCGTGACCCATTACTAAACACCGATAAACTCATCTTT. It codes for CARDPLLNTDKLIF.

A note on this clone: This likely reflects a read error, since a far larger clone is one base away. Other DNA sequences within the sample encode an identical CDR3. This CDR3 reads CACDLLGVNTDKLIF. CDR3 DNA sequence: TGCGCCTGTGACCTACTGGGGGTTAACACCGATAAACTCATCTTT. This chain joins TRDV2 and TRDJ1, with 8 bases identical to TRDD3. CDR1 and CDR2 (germline): GEAIGNYY, EKD. The CDR3 has 15 residues.

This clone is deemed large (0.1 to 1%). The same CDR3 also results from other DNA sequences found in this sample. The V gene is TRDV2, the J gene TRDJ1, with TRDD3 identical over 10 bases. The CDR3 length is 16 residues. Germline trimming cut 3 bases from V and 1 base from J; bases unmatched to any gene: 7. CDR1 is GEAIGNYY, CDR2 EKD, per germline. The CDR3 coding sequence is TGTGCCTGTGACTCCCTACTGGGGGATCCCACCGATAAACTCATCTTT. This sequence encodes CACDSLLGDPTDKLIF.

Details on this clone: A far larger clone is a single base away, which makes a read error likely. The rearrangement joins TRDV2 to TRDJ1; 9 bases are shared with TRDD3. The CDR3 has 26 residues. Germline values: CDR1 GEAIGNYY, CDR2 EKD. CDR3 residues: CACDTLPEVSSVGSGGYVRYTDELIF. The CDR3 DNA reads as TGTGCCTGTGACACACTGCCGGAGGTCTCCTCAGTTGGTAGTGGGGGATATGTACGGTACACCGATGAACTCATCTTT.

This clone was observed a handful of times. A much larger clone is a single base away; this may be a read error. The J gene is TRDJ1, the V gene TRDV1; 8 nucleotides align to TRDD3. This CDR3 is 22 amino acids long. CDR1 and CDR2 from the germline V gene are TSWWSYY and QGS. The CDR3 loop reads CALGELSRSVLVLGVHTDKPIF. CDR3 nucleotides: TGTGCTCTTGGGGAACTATCCCGTTCCGTCCTAGTACTGGGGGTCCACACCGATAAACCCATCTTT.

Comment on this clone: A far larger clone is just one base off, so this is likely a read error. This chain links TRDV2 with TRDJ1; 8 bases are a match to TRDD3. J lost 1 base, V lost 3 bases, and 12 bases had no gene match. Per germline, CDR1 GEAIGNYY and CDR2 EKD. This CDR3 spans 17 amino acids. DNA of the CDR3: TGTGCCTGTGACCCTGTGCTGGGGGAAGATCTCACCGATAAACTCATCTTT. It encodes CACDPVLGEDLTDKLIF.

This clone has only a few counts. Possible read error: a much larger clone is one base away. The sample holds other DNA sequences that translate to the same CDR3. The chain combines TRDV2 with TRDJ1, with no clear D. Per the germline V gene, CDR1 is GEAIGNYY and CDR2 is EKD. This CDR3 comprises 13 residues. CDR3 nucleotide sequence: TGTGCCTGTGACCCCTTACAGGCCGATAAACTCATCTTC. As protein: CACDPLQADKLIF.

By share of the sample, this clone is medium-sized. In DNA form, the CDR3 reads TGTGCCTGTGACTCGGTGCTTCCTACGGACACTGGGGACCGGCAGGAAGACACCGATAAACTCATCTTT. The encoded protein is CACDSVLPTDTGDRQEDTDKLIF. The J gene is TRDJ1, the V gene TRDV2; weak D call: TRDD2 (8 bases). In germline, CDR1 is GEAIGNYY, CDR2 EKD. The CDR3 is 23 amino acids. Deletions cut 3 bases from V and 0 bases from J, with 37 bases between.

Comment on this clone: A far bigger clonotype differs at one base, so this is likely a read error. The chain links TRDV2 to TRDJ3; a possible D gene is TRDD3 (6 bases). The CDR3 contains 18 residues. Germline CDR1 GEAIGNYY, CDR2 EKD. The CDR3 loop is CACDTVSTRSWGTRQMFF. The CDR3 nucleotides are TGTGCCTGTGACACCGTAAGTACCCGCTCCTGGGGCACCCGACAGATGTTTTTC.

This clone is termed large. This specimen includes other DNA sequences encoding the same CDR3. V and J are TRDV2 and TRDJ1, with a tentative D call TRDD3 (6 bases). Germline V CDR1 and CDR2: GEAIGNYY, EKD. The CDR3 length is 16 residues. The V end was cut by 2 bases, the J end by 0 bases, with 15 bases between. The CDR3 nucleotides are TGTGCCTGTGACAGGCTGGGGAACCAGTACACCGATAAACTCATCTTT. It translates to CACDRLGNQYTDKLIF.

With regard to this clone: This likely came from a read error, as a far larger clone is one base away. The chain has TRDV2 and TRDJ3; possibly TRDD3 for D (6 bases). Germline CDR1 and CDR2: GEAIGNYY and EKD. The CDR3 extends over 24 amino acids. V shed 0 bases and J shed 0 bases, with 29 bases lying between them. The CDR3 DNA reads TGTGCCTGTGACACCGGTGGCTGGGGCCTAACCGGGTTCGCGCACTCCTGGGACACCCGACAGATGTTTTTC. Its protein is CACDTGGWGLTGFAHSWDTRQMFF.

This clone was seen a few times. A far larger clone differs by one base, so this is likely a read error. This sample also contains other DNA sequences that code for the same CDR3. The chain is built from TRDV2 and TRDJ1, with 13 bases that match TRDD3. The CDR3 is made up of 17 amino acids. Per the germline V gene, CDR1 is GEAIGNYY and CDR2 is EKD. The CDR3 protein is CACDTLSTGGYVSKLIF. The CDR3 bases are TGTGCCTGCGACACTCTTAGTACTGGGGGATACGTTTCTAAACTCATCTTT.

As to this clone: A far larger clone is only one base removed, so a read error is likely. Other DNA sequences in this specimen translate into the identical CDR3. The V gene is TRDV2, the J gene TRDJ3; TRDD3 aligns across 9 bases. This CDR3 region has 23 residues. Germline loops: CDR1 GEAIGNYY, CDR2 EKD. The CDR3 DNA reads TGTGCCTGCGACACCCTCACTAGTACTGGGGGAGACCGCGCTTCCTGGGACACCCGACAGATGTTTTTC. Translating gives CACDTLTSTGGDRASWDTRQMFF.

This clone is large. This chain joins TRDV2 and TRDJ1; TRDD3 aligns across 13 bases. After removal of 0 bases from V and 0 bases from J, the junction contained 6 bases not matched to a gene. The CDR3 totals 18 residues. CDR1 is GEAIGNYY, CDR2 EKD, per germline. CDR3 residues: CACDTLLGDTRDTDKLIF. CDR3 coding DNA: TGTGCCTGTGACACCCTACTGGGGGATACGCGGGACACCGATAAACTCATCTTT.

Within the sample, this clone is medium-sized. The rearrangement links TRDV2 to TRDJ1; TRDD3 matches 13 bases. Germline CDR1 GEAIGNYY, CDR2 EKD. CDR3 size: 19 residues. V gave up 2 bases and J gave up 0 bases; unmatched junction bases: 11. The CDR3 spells CACDILLGDTSKYTDKLIF. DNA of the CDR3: TGTGCCTGTGACATACTACTGGGGGATACGTCAAAGTACACCGATAAACTCATCTTT.

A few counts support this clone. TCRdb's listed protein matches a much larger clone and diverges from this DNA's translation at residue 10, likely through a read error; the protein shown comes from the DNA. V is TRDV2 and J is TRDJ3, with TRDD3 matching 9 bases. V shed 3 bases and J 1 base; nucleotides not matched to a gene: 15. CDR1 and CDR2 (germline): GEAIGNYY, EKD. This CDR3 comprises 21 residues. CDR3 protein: CACDQLGDKAERSWDTRQMFF. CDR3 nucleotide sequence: TGTGCCTGTGACCAGTTGGGGGATAAGGCGGAGCGGTCCTGGGACACCCGACAGATGTTTTTC.

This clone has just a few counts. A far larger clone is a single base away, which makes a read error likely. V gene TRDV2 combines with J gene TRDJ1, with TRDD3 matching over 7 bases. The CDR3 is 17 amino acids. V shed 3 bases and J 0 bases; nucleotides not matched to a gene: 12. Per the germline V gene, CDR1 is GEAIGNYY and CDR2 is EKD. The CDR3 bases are TGTGCCTGTGACGCCGTACTTCTGGGGGCTAACACCGATAAACTCATCTTT. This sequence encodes CACDAVLLGANTDKLIF.

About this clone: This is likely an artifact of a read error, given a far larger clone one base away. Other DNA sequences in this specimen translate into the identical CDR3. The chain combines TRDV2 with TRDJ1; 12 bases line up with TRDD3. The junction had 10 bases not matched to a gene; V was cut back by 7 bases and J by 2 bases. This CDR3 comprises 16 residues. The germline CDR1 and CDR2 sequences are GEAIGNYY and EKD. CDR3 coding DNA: TGTGCCTGCGACGGGCTGGGGGATACGCGAACCGATAAACTCATCTTT. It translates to CACDGLGDTRTDKLIF.

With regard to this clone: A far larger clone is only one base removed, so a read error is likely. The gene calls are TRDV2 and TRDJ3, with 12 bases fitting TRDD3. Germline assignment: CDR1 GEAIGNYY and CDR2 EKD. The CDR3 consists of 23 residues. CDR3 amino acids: CACDTAARPGGYGDSWGTRQMFF. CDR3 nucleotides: TGTGCCTGTGACACCGCCGCCCGCCCTGGGGGATACGGGGACTCCTGGGGCACCCGACAGATGTTTTTC.

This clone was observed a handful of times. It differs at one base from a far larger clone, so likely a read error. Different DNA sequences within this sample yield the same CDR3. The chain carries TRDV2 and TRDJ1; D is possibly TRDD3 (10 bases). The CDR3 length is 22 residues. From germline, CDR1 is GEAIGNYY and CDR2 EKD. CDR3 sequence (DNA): TGTGCCTGTGACACCGTGGGGCCTTCCTACGTACTGGGGGATCGCTACACCGATAAGCTCATCTTT. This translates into CACDTVGPSYVLGDRYTDKLIF.

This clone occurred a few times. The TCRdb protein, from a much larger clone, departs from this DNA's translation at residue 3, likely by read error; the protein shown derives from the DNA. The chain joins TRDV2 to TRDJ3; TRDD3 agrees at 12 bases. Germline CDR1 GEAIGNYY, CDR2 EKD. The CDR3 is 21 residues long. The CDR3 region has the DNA TGTGCCCGTGACACTATCAGTACTGGGGGATACAGCTCCTGGGACACCCGACAGATGTTTTTC. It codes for CARDTISTGGYSSWDTRQMFF.

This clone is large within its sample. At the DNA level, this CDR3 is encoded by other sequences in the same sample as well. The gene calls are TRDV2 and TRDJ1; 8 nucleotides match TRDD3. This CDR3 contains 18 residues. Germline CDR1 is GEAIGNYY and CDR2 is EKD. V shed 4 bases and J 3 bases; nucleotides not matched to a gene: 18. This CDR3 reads CACDGIIPTGGRPDKLIF. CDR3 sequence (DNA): TGTGCCTGTGATGGCATTATACCTACTGGGGGCCGACCCGATAAACTCATCTTT.